The present TCR beta chain was sequenced within a study of T cells in Graves' hyperthyroidism and ophthalmopathy. Trimming took 5 bases from V and 0 from J; bases not matched to a gene: 5. CDR3 length equals 15 residues. The germline gives CDR1 SGHTA, CDR2 FQGNSA. Exclusion criteria comprised uncontrolled infection, other autoimmune disease, pregnancy or lactation. The CDR3 regions of TCR beta were amplified from RNA transcripts. When the TCR CDR3 underwent first-round RT-PCR, the HTBI primer set was used. TCRdb fed the multiplex PCR reads into MiXCR, producing one record per CDR3 protein. Found here are a few hundred thousand distinct CDR3 sequences, 35% to 55% of them singletons; the top ten hold roughly 19%.

Sequenced material: peripheral blood or thyroid tissue (not recorded which). The receptor's source is an adult woman with Graves' disease, either hyperthyroidism or ophthalmopathy (not recorded which). The chain is built from TRBV7-2 and TRBJ2-7; TRBD1 agrees at 9 bases. CDR3 sequence (DNA): TGTGCCAGCAGCATAAGGACAGGGGACTCCTACGAGCAGTACTTC. It translates to CASSIRTGDSYEQYF. The full variable domain, rest sourced from reference TRBV7-2 and TRBJ2-7, is GAGVSQSPSNKVTEKGKDVELRCDPISGHTALYWYRQSLGQGLEFLIYFQGNSAPDKSGLPSDRFSAERTGGSVSTLTIQRTQQEDSAVYLCASSIRTGDSYEQYFGPGTRLTVT.